One sample yielded the 10 T cell receptor beta chains listed below, sequenced in a study of T cell clonality in common variable immunodeficiency. Method: immunoSEQ multiplex PCR; TCRdb's copy keeps in-frame clones and lacks some. The repertoire shows tens of thousands of clones, none seen only once; the top ten take over 1.2%. Material for sequencing was peripheral blood mononuclear cells. These receptors originate from a person between 18 and 70 years old in good health.

Many counts were recorded for this clone. The sequenced fragment ends 3 residues before the CDR3 boundary, so the rest is inferred from the germline J gene. The V gene is TRBV12-3 or TRBV12-4, the J gene TRBJ2-7; 9 bases fit TRBD2. V shed 5 bases, J shed 4 bases, and the junction held 9 bases outside the gene matches. This CDR3 comprises 15 residues. Incomplete CDR3 DNA: TGTGCCAGCAGTGAATCCGGGACTAGCTGGTACGAG. It translates to CASSESGTSWYE. The whole CDR3 sequence is CASSESGTSWYEQYF.

This clone was recorded many times. The read finishes 3 residues shy of the CDR3 end, and the germline J gene is used to complete it. This rearrangement joins TRBV20-1 to TRBJ1-4; D is possibly TRBD1 (6 bases). Looked up from germline, CDR1 is DFQATT and CDR2 is SNEGSKA (reference sequence). The CDR3 contains 11 residues. The covered CDR3 bases are TGCAGTGTAAGGGAGGGGGAGGGA. It is translated as CSVREGEG. In full, the CDR3 reads CSVREGEGLFF.

This clone was counted at least ten times. The sequenced fragment ends 3 residues before the CDR3 boundary, so the rest is inferred from the germline J gene. V gene TRBV30 combines with J gene TRBJ2-7; 9 nucleotides align to TRBD2. Trimming at V came to 4 bases and at J to 0 bases, leaving 4 bases not matched to a gene. The CDR3 runs to 14 residues. Germline V gene data show CDR1 as GTSNPN and CDR2 as SVGIG (reference sequence). The sequenced part of the CDR3 DNA is TGTGCCTGGACCCTTAGCGGGAGCTCCTACGAG. Translating gives CAWTLSGSSYE. The whole CDR3 region reads CAWTLSGSSYEQYF.

The sample holds many counts of this clone. The sequenced fragment ends 3 residues before the CDR3 boundary, so the rest is inferred from the germline J gene. The J gene is TRBJ2-3, the V gene TRBV15, with D tentatively TRBD1 or TRBD2 (6 bases each). Trimming pared 8 bases from V and 1 base from J, leaving 19 bases between. The CDR3 sequence is 16 residues long. Germline CDR1 and CDR2: LNHNV and YYDKDF (reference sequence). CDR3 DNA, as far as it was read: TGTGCCACCGGGGGCGGGAACCACCGGGGCACAGATACG. Its translation is CATGGGNHRGTDT. The CDR3 reads in full as CATGGGNHRGTDTQYF.

This clone was seen at least ten times. CDR3 region: CSGEIKGEQPQHF. The CDR3 bases that were read are TGCAGTGGTGAGATTAAGGGTGAACAGCCC. The rearrangement joins TRBV20-1 to TRBJ1-5, with D unresolved. The read terminates 3 residues ahead of where the CDR3 ends, so the germline J gene completes it. Germline-derived CDR1 and CDR2 are DFQATT and SNEGSKA (reference sequence). This CDR3 spans 13 amino acids. V lost 7 bases, J lost 7 bases, and 17 bases lay in between.

This clone was counted a few times. The read ends 3 residues shy of where the CDR3 ends; the end is completed using the germline J gene. The chain joins TRBV20-1 to TRBJ2-3, with 8 bases matching TRBD2. The CDR3 spans 15 residues. Germline lookup yields CDR1 DFQATT and CDR2 SNEGSKA (reference sequence). J gave up 3 bases and V 0 bases, and 5 bases lay outside the gene matches. CDR3 residues: CSARDSGSGTDTQYF. The sequenced part of the CDR3 DNA is TGCAGTGCTAGAGACAGCGGGAGCGGGACAGATACG.

At least ten counts were recorded for this clone. The read ends 3 residues before the CDR3 terminus; that terminus is restored from the germline J gene. V and J are TRBV10-3 and TRBJ2-5; possibly TRBD1 for D (6 bases). CDR1 ENHRY and CDR2 SYGVKD come from the germline V gene. This CDR3 region has 15 residues. V was pared by 2 bases and J by 2 bases, with 12 bases between. The CDR3 loop reads CAISEGDIQQETQYF. The CDR3 bases that were read are TGTGCCATCAGTGAGGGGGACATCCAACAAGAGACC.

This clone was seen at least ten times. The CDR3 end lies 3 residues beyond the end of the read and is filled in from the germline J gene. The gene calls are TRBV5-1 and TRBJ1-2; 10 bases align to TRBD1. J gave up 6 bases and V 4 bases, and 6 bases lay outside the gene matches. The CDR3 is made up of 14 amino acids. CDR1 SGHRS and CDR2 YFSETQ come from the germline V gene. The sequenced CDR3 bases are TGCGCCAGCAGCCAGGGACAGGGGTTGGATGGC. Translated, it gives CASSQGQGLDG. The whole CDR3 sequence is CASSQGQGLDGYTF. The full variable domain, with the rest looked up from reference TRBV5-1 and TRBJ1-2, is KAGVTQTPRYLIKTRGQQVTLSCSPISGHRSVSWYQQTPGQGLQFLFEYFSETQRNKGNFPGRFSGRQFSNSRSEMNVSTLELGDSALYLCASSQGQGLDGYTFGSGTRLTVV.

This clone has a count of ten or more. The CDR3 extends 3 residues past the end of the read, so its final part is completed from the germline J gene. The chain links TRBV20-1 to TRBJ2-5, with D possibly matching TRBD2 (5 bases). Germline assignment: CDR1 DFQATT and CDR2 SNEGSKA (reference sequence). V was pared by 7 bases and J by 5 bases, with 20 bases between. The CDR3 extends over 14 amino acids. Partial CDR3 DNA: TGCAGTGTACCCTTGCTACGCGGGTTGGAGACC. This codes for CSVPLLRGLET. The full CDR3 reads CSVPLLRGLETQYF.

In this sample, this clone turned up many times. The read is 3 residues too short to cover the CDR3 end, so that end is filled in from the germline J gene. The rearrangement uses TRBV7-6 and TRBJ2-1; perhaps TRBD2 as D (8 bases). Trimming removed 5 bases from V and 6 bases from J, with 17 bases in between. The germline V gene encodes CDR1 SGHVS and CDR2 FNYEAQ. The CDR3 is 15 amino acids. Partial CDR3 DNA: TGTGCCAGCAGCGCCCGGGACAGCGGGGGCAATGAG. Its protein is CASSARDSGGNE. The full-length CDR3 reads as CASSARDSGGNEQFF.